These 4 T cell receptor beta chains originate from one sample sequenced in a study of blood T cells in healthy people across ages. Then a second PCR, running about 6 to 12 cycles, was carried out with a sample-barcoded 5' primer and a J-beta primer mix. TCRdb reprocessed the 5' RACE reads via MiXCR and lists one record per CDR3 protein. This sample yields about 1,400,000 distinct CDR3 sequences, of which around 55% are seen a single time; 5.5% to 8% belongs to the top ten. Material for sequencing was blood. These receptors came from a young man in good health.

A few counts support this clonotype. V and J are TRBV9 and TRBJ1-1; D is undetermined. The V end was cut by 2 bases, the J end by 6 bases, with 14 bases between. Germline-derived CDR1 and CDR2 are SGDLS and YYNGEE. The CDR3 is 14 amino acids. In nucleotides, the CDR3 is TGTGCCAGCAGCGTTCCGTCGGCGGGCCCTGAAGCTTTCTTT. This codes for CASSVPSAGPEAFF.

This chain links TRBV24-1 with TRBJ2-5; 10 nucleotides agree with TRBD1. The CDR3 consists of 17 residues. V shed 3 bases, J shed 4 bases, and the junction held 10 bases outside the gene matches. The germline CDR1 and CDR2 sequences are KGHDR and SFDVKD. Written as DNA, the CDR3 is TGTGCCACCAGTGATCCCCAACCCGGACAGGGGGTAGAGACCCAGTACTTC. It translates to CATSDPQPGQGVETQYF.

This clonotype was seen more than once but under ten times. The V gene is TRBV4-1, the J gene TRBJ2-4; tentatively, D is TRBD1 (6 bases). The J call may be faulty, since TRBJ2-7 better matches the DNA end. CDR1 is MGHRA and CDR2 is YSYEKL in the germline V gene. The CDR3 is made up of 17 amino acids. CDR3 sequence (DNA): TGCGCCAGCAGCCTTACCACACCCGGGACATCTTCCTACGAGCAGTACTTC. Its translation is CASSLTTPGTSSYEQYF.

The chain employs TRBV29-1 and TRBJ1-1; D unclear. This CDR3 comprises 11 residues. The V end was cut by 4 bases, the J end by 4 bases, with 7 bases between. Germline V gene data show CDR1 as SQVTM and CDR2 as ANQGSEA. CDR3 sequence: CSVASATEAFF. CDR3 DNA: TGCAGCGTTGCTTCGGCCACTGAAGCTTTCTTT.